This entry concerns a single TCR beta chain. Its antigen is as yet unknown. Each of the donors had approximately 10 milliliters of peripheral blood drawn into EDTA-treated Vacutainer tubes. These data are taken from a study of blood T cells in healthy people across ages. Study-wide results and caveats: Donor CMV infection status was unknown, possibly confounding age-related changes in expanded clonotypes. The lack of PBMC sorting stopped any conclusive naive versus antigen-experienced comparison.

The CDR3 has 15 amino acids. The germline CDR1 and CDR2 sequences are SGHDN and FVKESK. With 1 base removed from V and 9 bases from J, the gap between germline ends came to 16 bases. Primed by a sample-barcoded 5' primer and a J-beta primer mix, a second PCR proceeded for about 7 to 11 cycles. Carrying 12 random nucleotides, a template-switch adaptor labeled each individual cDNA molecule. TCRdb processed the 5' RACE reads anew with MiXCR; each CDR3 protein has one entry. The repertoire includes 660,000 or so distinct CDR3 sequences, 58% of them detected once, and roughly 34% sits in the top ten. The receptor's source is a man aged 60-69 years in good health. Sequences were obtained from blood. The chain combines TRBV14 with TRBJ2-1, with a tentative D call TRBD2 (6 bases). The CDR3 DNA reads TGTGCCAGCAGCCAAGTGGTAGCGGTCGGGGCTGAGCAGTTCTTC. Amino acid sequence: CASSQVVAVGAEQFF.